This T cell receptor beta chain was observed in a study of cytomegalovirus exposure and HLA in healthy donors. Study information: Of the donors genotyped, a few hundred in all, 75% to 85% fell in the Caucasian-associated ancestry cluster. Overall study results and limits: Sequencing had likely introduced a cluster of highly shared sequence variants as an artifact. For TCR beta chains, V- and J-gene trimming was later linked to a missense DCLRE1C variant. It was 164 TCR beta chains that were listed as cytomegalovirus-associated.

Vbeta (60) and Jbeta (13) primers were used in the PCR. Clones were sequenced by immunoSEQ multiplex PCR, and TCRdb holds only the in-frame ones, with some missing. The sample lists more than 95,000 clones; roughly 15% were seen once. The count of this clone is one. The antigen remains unidentified. This clonotype originated in a female donor in good health and CMV-seronegative. Sequencing was performed on PBMCs.

The DNA for the CDR3 is TGTGCCAGTAGTACGCGGGCGAACACCGGGGAGCTGTTTTTT. It is translated as CASSTRANTGELFF. V and J are TRBV19 and TRBJ2-2; maybe TRBD2 (5 bases). The CDR3 runs to 14 residues. Trimming removed 4 bases from V and 0 bases from J, with 6 bases in between. CDR1 is LNHDA and CDR2 is SQIVND in the germline V gene (reference sequence).